One and the same sample provided the 7 T cell receptor beta chains below, sequenced in a study of blood T cell repertoires in COVID-19. Clones were read by immunoSEQ multiplex PCR, and TCRdb kept only the in-frame ones, dropping some. The table records a few hundred thousand clones, about 90% of them present only once. The source material was peripheral blood. These receptors were taken from a woman between 18 and 30 years old who had recovered from COVID-19.

This clone was seen once. The chain links TRBV9 to TRBJ1-2; 7 bases align to TRBD1. Germline CDR1 reads SGDLS; CDR2 reads YYNGEE. This CDR3 has 14 residues. The J segment lost 4 bases and the V segment lost 3 bases, leaving 6 bases of the junction unmatched. The CDR3 DNA is TGTGCCAGCAGCGACCCGACAGGGACCTATGGCTACACCTTC. It yields the protein CASSDPTGTYGYTF. Full variable domain (outside the CDR3, taken from reference TRBV9 and TRBJ1-2): DSGVTQTPKHLITATGQRVTLRCSPRSGDLSVYWYQQSLDQGLQFLIQYYNGEERAKGNILERFSAQQFPDLHSELNLSSLELGDSALYFCASSDPTGTYGYTFGSGTRLTVV.

J is TRBJ2-1 and V is TRBV30, with 10 bases that match TRBD2. Germline V CDR1 and CDR2: GTSNPN, SVGIG (reference sequence). The CDR3 is 15 residues long. V was clipped by 0 bases and J by 8 bases; unmatched bases: 7. The CDR3 is CAWSVRLAGVDEQFF. In nucleotides, the CDR3 is TGTGCCTGGAGTGTACGTCTAGCGGGAGTCGATGAGCAGTTCTTC.

The genes are TRBV25-1 and TRBJ1-3; a weak D match, TRBD1 (5 bases). Germline values: CDR1 MGHDK, CDR2 SYGVNS. V was shortened by 0 bases and J by 0 bases, with 15 bases between the two germline ends. The CDR3 totals 18 residues. The CDR3 DNA is TGTGCCAGCAGTGAATATATCTTTACAGGCCTCTCTGGAAACACCATATATTTT. This sequence encodes CASSEYIFTGLSGNTIYF.

The chain is built from TRBV9 and TRBJ1-3; TRBD1 matches at 11 bases. After removal of 3 bases from V and 1 base from J, the junction contained 6 bases not matched to a gene. CDR3 size: 17 residues. From germline, CDR1 is SGDLS and CDR2 YYNGEE. CDR3 coding DNA: TGTGCCAGCAGCGAAACCGGGACAGGGGGATCTGGAAACACCATATATTTT. Translation: CASSETGTGGSGNTIYF.

The chain couples TRBV4-3 to TRBJ1-5, with 10 bases aligning to TRBD1. Germline CDR1 LGHNA, CDR2 YSLEER. J was trimmed by 2 bases and V by 0 bases; bases with no gene match: 10. This CDR3 region has 19 residues. The DNA for the CDR3 is TGCGCCAGCAGCCAAGAGCGACAGGGGGCATGGTTAGGCAATCAGCCCCAGCATTTT. Translating gives CASSQERQGAWLGNQPQHF.

The V gene is TRBV13, the J gene TRBJ2-7; TRBD2 matches at 11 bases. CDR1 and CDR2 from the germline V gene are PRHDT and FYEKMQ (reference sequence). Trimming took 5 bases from V and 1 from J; bases not matched to a gene: 16. CDR3 length equals 19 residues. The CDR3 protein is CASSTRAGTSGRPSYEQYF. CDR3 DNA: TGTGCCAGCAGCACGAGAGCCGGGACTAGCGGAAGACCTTCCTACGAGCAGTACTTC.

CDR3: CASTFREGTEAFF. CDR3 bases: TGTGCCAGCACCTTCAGGGAAGGGACTGAAGCTTTCTTT. The chain carries TRBV27 and TRBJ1-1, with D possibly being TRBD1 (5 bases). Trimming cost V 7 bases and J 5 bases, with 14 bases left between them. The CDR3 consists of 13 residues. CDR1 MNHEY and CDR2 SMNVEV come from the germline V gene (reference sequence).